A single sample is the source of the 16 T cell receptor beta chains below, sequenced in a study of control samples from healthy donors and cancer patients. Here immunoSEQ multiplex PCR was the method, and the copy in TCRdb shows in-frame clones only, minus some. The table includes around 13,000 clones, around 92% detected once. Sequenced input: PBMCs. These receptors came from a man at least 80 years old with lung cancer.

The V gene is TRBV27, the J gene TRBJ1-2, with D perhaps matching TRBD1 (5 bases). The V end was cut by 5 bases, the J end by 6 bases, with 16 bases between. The V gene's germline CDR1 is MNHEY and CDR2 SMNVEV (reference sequence). This CDR3 contains 14 residues. CDR3: CASSLRAGLNGYTF. CDR3 bases: TGTGCCAGCAGTCTCCGGGCAGGGTTGAATGGCTACACCTTC.

The J gene is TRBJ2-2, the V gene TRBV5-4; D gene ambiguous. There are 12 residues in the CDR3. Germline CDR1 SGHNT, CDR2 YYREEE (reference sequence). V lost 1 base, J lost 8 bases, and 6 bases lay in between. In DNA, the CDR3 is TGTGCCAGCAGCTTGACCTCGGGGGAGCTGTTTTTT. Its translation is CASSLTSGELFF.

The rearrangement links TRBV7-3 to TRBJ1-1; D gene uncertain. The CDR3 is 13 residues long. Germline assignment: CDR1 SGHTA and CDR2 FQGTGA. The V end was cut by 2 bases, the J end by 0 bases, with 4 bases between. The CDR3 nucleotides are TGTGCCAGCAGCTTATGGGTGAACACTGAAGCTTTCTTT. It is translated as CASSLWVNTEAFF.

The V gene is TRBV18, the J gene TRBJ1-4; TRBD1 might be the D (6 bases). The length of the CDR3 is 15 residues. V was shortened by 0 bases and J by 2 bases, with 7 bases between the two germline ends. In germline, CDR1 is KGHSH, CDR2 LQKENI. CDR3 protein: CASSPPGHTNEKLFF. CDR3 bases: TGTGCCAGCTCACCACCGGGACATACTAATGAAAAACTGTTTTTT. Combining the CDR3 with reference TRBV18 and TRBJ1-4 gives the whole variable domain NAGVMQNPRHLVRRRGQEARLRCSPMKGHSHVYWYRQLPEEGLKFMVYLQKENIIDESGMPKERFSAEFPKEGPSILRIQQVVRGDSAAYFCASSPPGHTNEKLFFGSGTQLSVL.

The genes are TRBV7-9 and TRBJ2-3; 13 nucleotides align to TRBD2. V was pared by 5 bases and J by 1 base, with 9 bases of the junction left unmatched. The germline V gene encodes CDR1 SEHNR and CDR2 FQNEAQ (reference sequence). The CDR3 totals 18 residues. The chain's CDR3 is CASSDCGTSGACTDTQYF. The CDR3 nucleotides read TGTGCCAGCAGCGATTGCGGGACTAGCGGGGCTTGCACAGATACGCAGTATTTT.

The V gene is TRBV5-4, the J gene TRBJ2-5; unclear D gene. This CDR3 is built from 13 residues. The V gene's germline CDR1 is SGHNT and CDR2 YYREEE (reference sequence). The V and J ends lost 0 bases and 4 bases respectively, with 7 bases between them. In nucleotides, the CDR3 is TGTGCCAGCAGCTTGGGAGTAACAGAGACCCAGTACTTC. It encodes CASSLGVTETQYF. The whole variable domain, filled in from reference TRBV5-4 and TRBJ2-5, reads ETGVTQSPTHLIKTRGQQVTLRCSSQSGHNTVSWYQQALGQGPQFIFQYYREEENGRGNFPPRFSGLQFPNYSSELNVNALELDDSALYLCASSLGVTETQYFGPGTRLLVL.

The rearrangement joins TRBV3-1 (or the pseudogene TRBV3-2) to TRBJ2-5; a weak D match, TRBD2 (6 bases). Germline CDR1 reads LGHDT; CDR2 reads YNNKEL (reference sequence). This CDR3 contains 15 residues. V was cut by 2 bases and J by 2 bases, with 12 bases left in between. CDR3 region: CASSQFIGGQETQYF. The CDR3 DNA is TGTGCCAGCAGCCAATTCATCGGAGGGCAAGAGACCCAGTACTTC.

V gene TRBV15 combines with J gene TRBJ1-4; 9 bases align to TRBD1. V lost 5 bases and J lost 4; bases outside the gene matches: 8. CDR1 LNHNV and CDR2 YYDKDF come from the germline V gene (reference sequence). The length of the CDR3 is 16 residues. In DNA form, the CDR3 reads TGTGCCACCAGCCCAAGGACAGGGGACTATAATGAAAAACTGTTTTTT. Amino acid sequence: CATSPRTGDYNEKLFF.

In nucleotides, the CDR3 is TGTGCCAGCTCCTCCGGACAGAACTATGGCTACACCTTC. Encoded protein: CASSSGQNYGYTF. The chain employs TRBV18 and TRBJ1-2, with D tentatively TRBD1 (6 bases). CDR3 length: 13 residues. Germline V gene data show CDR1 as KGHSH and CDR2 as LQKENI. With 6 bases removed from V and 2 bases from J, the gap between germline ends came to 10 bases.

Written as DNA, the CDR3 is TGTGCCAGCAGTTGGGGACAGGGGGCAGATCAGCCCCAGCATTTT. This encodes CASSWGQGADQPQHF. V and J are TRBV6-2 or TRBV6-3 and TRBJ1-5; 12 bases map to TRBD1. J was trimmed by 5 bases and V by 4 bases; bases with no gene match: 3. Germline values: CDR1 MNHEY, CDR2 SVGEGT. This CDR3 is built from 15 residues.

This chain joins TRBV3-1 (or the pseudogene TRBV3-2) and TRBJ2-2, with 10 bases lining up with TRBD1. In germline, CDR1 is LGHDT, CDR2 YNNKEL (reference sequence). The CDR3 loop spans 15 amino acids. V shed 4 bases and J 6 bases; nucleotides not matched to a gene: 5. This chain's CDR3 is CASSPRQGAPGELFF. DNA of the CDR3: TGTGCCAGCAGCCCTCGACAGGGGGCGCCCGGGGAGCTGTTTTTT.

This clone was seen once. The rearrangement links TRBV5-1 to TRBJ2-1; D gene ambiguous. Trimming took 0 bases from V and 7 from J, leaving 8 bases between them. This CDR3 spans 13 amino acids. CDR1 SGHRS and CDR2 YFSETQ come from the germline V gene. The CDR3 loop reads CASSLESRNEQFF. CDR3 nucleotides: TGCGCCAGCAGCTTGGAGTCTCGGAATGAGCAGTTCTTC.

The CDR3 spells CASSAAWERGANEKLFF. CDR3 sequence (DNA): TGTGCCAGCAGTGCGGCGTGGGAAAGAGGAGCTAATGAAAAACTGTTTTTT. The chain combines TRBV6-1 with TRBJ1-4; D ambiguous. The germline V gene encodes CDR1 MNHNS and CDR2 SASEGT. This CDR3 has 17 amino acids. Trimming removed 4 bases from V and 3 bases from J, with 18 bases in between.

The chain links TRBV5-6 to TRBJ1-2, with 9 bases identical to TRBD1. Germline V lookup: CDR1 SGHDT, CDR2 YYEEEE. The CDR3 is 15 residues long. The V and J ends lost 3 bases and 2 bases, in that order; junction bases with no gene match: 5. The CDR3: CASSSTGTGNYGYTF. CDR3 coding DNA: TGTGCCAGCAGCTCTACCGGGACAGGGAACTATGGCTACACCTTC.

This chain uses TRBV10-1 with TRBJ1-6; 7 bases agree with TRBD1. This CDR3 is built from 14 residues. Looked up from germline, CDR1 is WNHNN and CDR2 is SYGVQD (reference sequence). J gave up 10 bases and V 6 bases, and 9 bases lay outside the gene matches. Written as DNA, the CDR3 is TGCGCCAGCAGACTGACAGGGATGGGCTCACCCCTCCACTTT. Its translation is CASRLTGMGSPLHF.

This chain uses TRBV19 with TRBJ1-5, with D possibly being TRBD1 (6 bases). CDR1 and CDR2 from the germline V gene are LNHDA and SQIVND (reference sequence). Trimming stripped 3 bases from V and 4 bases from J, with 13 bases between. The CDR3 is 15 amino acids. CDR3 bases: TGTGCCAGTAGTATGGCCACAGGGAGGAATCAGCCCCAGCATTTT. Protein product: CASSMATGRNQPQHF.